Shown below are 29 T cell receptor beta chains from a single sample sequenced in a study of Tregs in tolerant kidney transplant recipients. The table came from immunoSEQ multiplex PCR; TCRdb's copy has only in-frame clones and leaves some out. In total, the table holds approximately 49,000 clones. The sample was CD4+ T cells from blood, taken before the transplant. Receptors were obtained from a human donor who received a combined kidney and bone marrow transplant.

Incomplete CDR3 DNA: TGCGCCAGCAGCTTGGGGGGCGTGAGGGGGCTTAACACTGAA. It is translated as CASSLGGVRGLNTE. The whole CDR3 is CASSLGGVRGLNTEAFF. The chain joins TRBV5-1 to TRBJ1-1, with 7 bases that match TRBD1. The CDR3 goes on 3 residues after the read ends, and that part is filled in from the germline J gene. CDR3 size: 17 residues. The V segment lost 0 bases and the J segment 2 bases; nucleotides outside the gene matches: 10. The germline CDR1 and CDR2 sequences are SGHRS and YFSETQ.

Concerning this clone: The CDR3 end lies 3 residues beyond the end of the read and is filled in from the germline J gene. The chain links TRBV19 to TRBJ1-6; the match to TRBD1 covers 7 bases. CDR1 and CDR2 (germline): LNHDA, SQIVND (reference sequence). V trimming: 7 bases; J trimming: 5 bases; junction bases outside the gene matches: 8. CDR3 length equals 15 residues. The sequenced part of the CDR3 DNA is TGTGCCAGTAACGGGGAGGACAGGAATAATTCACCC. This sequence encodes CASNGEDRNNSP. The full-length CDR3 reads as CASNGEDRNNSPLHF.

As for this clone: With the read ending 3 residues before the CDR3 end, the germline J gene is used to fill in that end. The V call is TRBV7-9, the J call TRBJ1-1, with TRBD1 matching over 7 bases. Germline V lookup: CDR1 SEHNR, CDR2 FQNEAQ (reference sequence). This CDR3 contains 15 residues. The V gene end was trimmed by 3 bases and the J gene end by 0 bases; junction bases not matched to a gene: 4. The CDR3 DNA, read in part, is TGTGCCAGCAGCTTCGGGGACAGCCTGAACACTGAA. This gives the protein CASSFGDSLNTE. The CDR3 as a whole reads CASSFGDSLNTEAFF.

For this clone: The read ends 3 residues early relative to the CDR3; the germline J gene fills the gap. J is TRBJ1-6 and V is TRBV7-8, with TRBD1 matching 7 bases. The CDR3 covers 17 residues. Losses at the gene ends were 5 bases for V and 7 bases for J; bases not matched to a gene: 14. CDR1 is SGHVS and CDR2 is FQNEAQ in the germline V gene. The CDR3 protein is CASSPERVGRGNSPLHF. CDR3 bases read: TGTGCCAGCAGCCCAGAGAGGGTGGGCAGGGGGAATTCACCC.

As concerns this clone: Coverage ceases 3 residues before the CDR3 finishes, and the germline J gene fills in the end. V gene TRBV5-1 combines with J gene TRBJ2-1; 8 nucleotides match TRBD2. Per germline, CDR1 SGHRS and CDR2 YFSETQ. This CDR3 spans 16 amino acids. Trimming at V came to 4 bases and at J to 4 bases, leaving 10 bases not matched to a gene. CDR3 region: CASSPGRIAGYNEQFF. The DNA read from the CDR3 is TGCGCCAGCAGCCCTGGTCGGATAGCGGGGTACAATGAG. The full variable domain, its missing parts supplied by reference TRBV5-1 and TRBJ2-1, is KAGVTQTPRYLIKTRGQQVTLSCSPISGHRSVSWYQQTPGQGLQFLFEYFSETQRNKGNFPGRFSGRQFSNSRSEMNVSTLELGDSALYLCASSPGRIAGYNEQFFGPGTRLTVL.

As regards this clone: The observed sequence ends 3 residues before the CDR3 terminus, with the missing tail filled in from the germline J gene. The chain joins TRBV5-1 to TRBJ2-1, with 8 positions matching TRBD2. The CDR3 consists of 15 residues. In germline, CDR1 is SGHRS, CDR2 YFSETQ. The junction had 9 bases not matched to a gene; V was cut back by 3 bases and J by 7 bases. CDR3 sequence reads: CASSSGDSGMNEQFF. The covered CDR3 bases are TGCGCCAGCAGCTCGGGGGATAGCGGGATGAATGAG.

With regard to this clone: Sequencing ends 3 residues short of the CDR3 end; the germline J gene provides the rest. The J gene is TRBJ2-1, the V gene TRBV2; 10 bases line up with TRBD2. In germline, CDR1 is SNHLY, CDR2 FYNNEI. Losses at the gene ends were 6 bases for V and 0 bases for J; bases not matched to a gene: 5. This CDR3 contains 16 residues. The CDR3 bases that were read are TGTGCCAGCAGAAAGGGACTAGCGAACTCCTACAATGAG. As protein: CASRKGLANSYNE. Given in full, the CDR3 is CASRKGLANSYNEQFF.

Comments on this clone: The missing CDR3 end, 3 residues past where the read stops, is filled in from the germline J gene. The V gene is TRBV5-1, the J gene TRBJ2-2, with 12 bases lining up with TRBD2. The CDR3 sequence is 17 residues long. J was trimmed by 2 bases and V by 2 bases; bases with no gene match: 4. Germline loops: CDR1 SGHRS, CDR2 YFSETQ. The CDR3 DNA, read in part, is TGCGCCAGCAGCTTCCGACTAGCGGGAGTAAACACCGGGGAG. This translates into CASSFRLAGVNTGE. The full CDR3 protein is CASSFRLAGVNTGELFF.

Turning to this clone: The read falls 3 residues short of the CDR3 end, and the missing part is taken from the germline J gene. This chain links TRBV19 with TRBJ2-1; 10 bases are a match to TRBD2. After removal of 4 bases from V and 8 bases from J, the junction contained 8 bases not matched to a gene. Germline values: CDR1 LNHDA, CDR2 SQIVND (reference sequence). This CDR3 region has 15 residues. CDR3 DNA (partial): TGTGCCAGTAGTACGCTAGCGGGAGTAGGGTATGAG. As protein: CASSTLAGVGYE. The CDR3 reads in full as CASSTLAGVGYEQFF.

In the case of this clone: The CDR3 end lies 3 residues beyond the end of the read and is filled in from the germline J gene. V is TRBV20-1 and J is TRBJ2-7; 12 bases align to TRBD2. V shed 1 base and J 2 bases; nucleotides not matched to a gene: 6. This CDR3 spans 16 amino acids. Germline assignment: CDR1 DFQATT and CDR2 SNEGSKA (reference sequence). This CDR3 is CSARAPGLAGPYEQYF. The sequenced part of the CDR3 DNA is TGCAGTGCTAGAGCCCCGGGACTAGCGGGTCCCTACGAG.

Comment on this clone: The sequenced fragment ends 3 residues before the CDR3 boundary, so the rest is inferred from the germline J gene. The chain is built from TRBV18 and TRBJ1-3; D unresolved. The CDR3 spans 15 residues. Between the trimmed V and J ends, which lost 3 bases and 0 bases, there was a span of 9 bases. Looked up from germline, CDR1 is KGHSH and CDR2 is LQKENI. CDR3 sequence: CASSPNEGSGNTIYF. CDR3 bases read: TGTGCCAGCTCACCTAATGAGGGCTCTGGAAACACC.

CDR3 loop: CASSLGDRASTGELFF. CDR3 bases read: TGTGCCAGCAGCTTAGGGGACAGGGCGTCTACCGGGGAG. The chain joins TRBV7-6 to TRBJ2-2; 9 bases align to TRBD1. From the germline J gene comes the end of the CDR3, since the read stops 3 residues before it. The CDR3 runs 16 residues. Germline V gives CDR1 SGHVS, CDR2 FNYEAQ. With 1 base clipped from V and 5 bases from J, the junction kept 5 bases outside the gene matches.

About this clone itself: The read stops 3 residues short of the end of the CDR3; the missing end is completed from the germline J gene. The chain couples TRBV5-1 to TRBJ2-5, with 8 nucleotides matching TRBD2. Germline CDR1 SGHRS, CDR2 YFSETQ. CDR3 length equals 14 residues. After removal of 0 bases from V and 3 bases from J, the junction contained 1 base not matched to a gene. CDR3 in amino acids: CASSLAAGEETQYF. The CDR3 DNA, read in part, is TGCGCCAGCAGCTTGGCAGCGGGAGAAGAGACC.

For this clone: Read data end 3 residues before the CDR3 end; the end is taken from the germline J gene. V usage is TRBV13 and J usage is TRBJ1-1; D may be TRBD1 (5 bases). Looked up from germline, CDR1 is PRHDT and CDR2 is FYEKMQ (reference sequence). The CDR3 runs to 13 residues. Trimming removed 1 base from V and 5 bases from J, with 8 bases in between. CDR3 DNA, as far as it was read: TGTGCCAGCAGCTTAGTTAGGGGAACTGAA. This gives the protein CASSLVRGTE. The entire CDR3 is CASSLVRGTEAFF.

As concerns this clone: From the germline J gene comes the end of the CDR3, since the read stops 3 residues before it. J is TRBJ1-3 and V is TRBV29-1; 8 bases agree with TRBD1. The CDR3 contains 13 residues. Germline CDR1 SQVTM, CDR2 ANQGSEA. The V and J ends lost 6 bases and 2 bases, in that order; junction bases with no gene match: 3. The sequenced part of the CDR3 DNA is TGCAGCGTACGGACAGGGACTGGAAACACC. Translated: CSVRTGTGNT. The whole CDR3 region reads CSVRTGTGNTIYF.

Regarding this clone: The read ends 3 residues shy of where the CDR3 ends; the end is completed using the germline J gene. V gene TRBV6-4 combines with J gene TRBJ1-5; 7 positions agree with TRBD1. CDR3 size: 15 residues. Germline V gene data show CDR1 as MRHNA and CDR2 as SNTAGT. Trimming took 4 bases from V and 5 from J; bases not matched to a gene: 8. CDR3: CASSGYNRGHQPQHF. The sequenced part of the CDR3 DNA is TGTGCCAGCAGTGGGTACAACAGGGGACATCAGCCC.

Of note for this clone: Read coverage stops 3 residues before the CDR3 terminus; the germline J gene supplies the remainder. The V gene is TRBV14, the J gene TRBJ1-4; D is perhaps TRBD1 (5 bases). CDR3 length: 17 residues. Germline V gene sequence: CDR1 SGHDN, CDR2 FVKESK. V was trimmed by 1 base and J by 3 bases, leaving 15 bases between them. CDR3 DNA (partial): TGTGCCAGCAGCCAAGTTAGAGACAGCCACGCTAATGAAAAA. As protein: CASSQVRDSHANEK. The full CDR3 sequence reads CASSQVRDSHANEKLFF.

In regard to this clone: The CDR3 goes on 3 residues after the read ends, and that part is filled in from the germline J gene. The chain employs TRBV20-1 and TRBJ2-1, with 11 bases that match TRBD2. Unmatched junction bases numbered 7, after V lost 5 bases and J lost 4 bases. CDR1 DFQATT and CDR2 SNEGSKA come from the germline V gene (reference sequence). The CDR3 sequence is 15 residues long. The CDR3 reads CSAGLSGRAYNEQFF. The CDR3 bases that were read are TGCAGTGCTGGACTTAGCGGGAGGGCGTACAATGAG.

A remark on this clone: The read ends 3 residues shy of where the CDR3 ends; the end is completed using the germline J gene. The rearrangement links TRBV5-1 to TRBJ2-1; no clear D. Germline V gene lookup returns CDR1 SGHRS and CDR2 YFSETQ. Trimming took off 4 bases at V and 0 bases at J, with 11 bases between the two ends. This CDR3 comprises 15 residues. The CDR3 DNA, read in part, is TGCGCCAGCAGCGTACAAAAAAACTCCTACAATGAG. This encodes CASSVQKNSYNE. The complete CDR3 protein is CASSVQKNSYNEQFF.

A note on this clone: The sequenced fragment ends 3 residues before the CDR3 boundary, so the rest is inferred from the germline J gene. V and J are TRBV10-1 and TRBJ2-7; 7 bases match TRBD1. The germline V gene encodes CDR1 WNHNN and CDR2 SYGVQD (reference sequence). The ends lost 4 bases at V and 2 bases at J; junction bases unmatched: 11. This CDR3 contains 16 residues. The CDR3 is CASSANRGSLPYEQYF. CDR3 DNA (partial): TGCGCCAGCAGTGCGAACAGGGGATCCCTCCCCTACGAG.

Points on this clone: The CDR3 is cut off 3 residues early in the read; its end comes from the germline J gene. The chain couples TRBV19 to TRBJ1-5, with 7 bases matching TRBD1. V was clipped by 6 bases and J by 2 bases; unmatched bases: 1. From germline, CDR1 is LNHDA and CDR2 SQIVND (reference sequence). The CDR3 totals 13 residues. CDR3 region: CASRDRGNQPQHF. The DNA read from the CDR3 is TGTGCCAGTAGAGACAGGGGCAATCAGCCC.

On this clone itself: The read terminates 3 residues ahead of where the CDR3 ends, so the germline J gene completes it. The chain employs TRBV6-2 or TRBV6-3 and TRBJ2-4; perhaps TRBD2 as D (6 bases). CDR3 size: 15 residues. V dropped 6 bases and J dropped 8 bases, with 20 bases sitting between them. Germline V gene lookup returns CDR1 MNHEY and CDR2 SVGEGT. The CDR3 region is CASRGQGQWGDIQYF. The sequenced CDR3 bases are TGTGCCAGCAGGGGTCAAGGGCAGTGGGGGGACATT.

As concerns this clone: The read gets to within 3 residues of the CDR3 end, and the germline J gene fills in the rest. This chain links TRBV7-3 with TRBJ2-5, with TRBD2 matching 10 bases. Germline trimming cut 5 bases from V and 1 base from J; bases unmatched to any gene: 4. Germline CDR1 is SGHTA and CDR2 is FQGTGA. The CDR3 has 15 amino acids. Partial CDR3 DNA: TGTGCCAGCAGCCCAGGGACTAGCGCCCAAGAGACC. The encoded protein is CASSPGTSAQET. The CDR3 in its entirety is CASSPGTSAQETQYF.

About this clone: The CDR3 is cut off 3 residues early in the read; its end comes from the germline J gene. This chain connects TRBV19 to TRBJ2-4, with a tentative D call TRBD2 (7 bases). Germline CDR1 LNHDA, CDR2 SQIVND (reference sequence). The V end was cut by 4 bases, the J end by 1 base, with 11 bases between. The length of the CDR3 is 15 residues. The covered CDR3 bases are TGTGCCAGTAGTAAGGAGGGGGGGGCCAAAAACATT. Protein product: CASSKEGGAKNI. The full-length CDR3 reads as CASSKEGGAKNIQYF.

Partial CDR3 DNA: TGCAGTGCTAGACGACATCTGATGGACAGGGGGCTGGGGAATGAG. It yields the protein CSARRHLMDRGLGNE. The full-length CDR3 reads as CSARRHLMDRGLGNEQFF. The V and J genes are TRBV20-1 and TRBJ2-1; TRBD1 matches 11 bases. Sequencing ends 3 residues short of the CDR3 end; the germline J gene provides the rest. Germline V gene sequence: CDR1 DFQATT, CDR2 SNEGSKA (reference sequence). Germline trimming cut 2 bases from V and 7 bases from J; bases unmatched to any gene: 16. There are 18 residues in the CDR3.

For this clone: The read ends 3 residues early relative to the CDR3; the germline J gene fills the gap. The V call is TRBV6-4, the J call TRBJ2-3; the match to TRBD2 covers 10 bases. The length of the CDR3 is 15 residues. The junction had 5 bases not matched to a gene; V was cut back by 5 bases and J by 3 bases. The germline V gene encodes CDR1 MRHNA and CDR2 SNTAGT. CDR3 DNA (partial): TGTGCCAGCAGTTTTTCTAGCGGGAGTACAGATACG. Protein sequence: CASSFSSGSTDT. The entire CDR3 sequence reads CASSFSSGSTDTQYF.

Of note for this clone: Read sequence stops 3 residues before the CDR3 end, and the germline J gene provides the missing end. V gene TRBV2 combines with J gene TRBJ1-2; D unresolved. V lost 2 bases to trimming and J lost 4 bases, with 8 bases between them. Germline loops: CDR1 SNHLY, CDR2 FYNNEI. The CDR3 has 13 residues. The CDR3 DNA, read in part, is TGTGCCAGCAGTGAAATAAGGCCCTATGGC. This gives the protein CASSEIRPYG. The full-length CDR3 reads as CASSEIRPYGYTF.

The sequenced CDR3 bases are TGTGCCAGCAGCCTGACTAGCGGGCCTGTGGACGAG. This encodes CASSLTSGPVDE. The whole CDR3 protein is CASSLTSGPVDEQYF. The J gene is TRBJ2-7, the V gene TRBV7-9, with 10 bases aligning to TRBD2. The CDR3 end falls 3 residues outside the read, so it is completed with the germline J gene. The CDR3 runs to 15 residues. The V segment lost 5 bases and the J segment 5 bases; nucleotides outside the gene matches: 9. Germline values: CDR1 SEHNR, CDR2 FQNEAQ (reference sequence).

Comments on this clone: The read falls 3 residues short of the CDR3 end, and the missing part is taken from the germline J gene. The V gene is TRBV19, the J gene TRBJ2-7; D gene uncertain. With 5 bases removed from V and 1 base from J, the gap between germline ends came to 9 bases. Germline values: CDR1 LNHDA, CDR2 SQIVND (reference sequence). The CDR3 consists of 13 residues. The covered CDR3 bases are TGTGCCAGTAGTGTCGGTTGGTCCTACGAG. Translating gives CASSVGWSYE. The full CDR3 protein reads CASSVGWSYEQYF.